This record concerns one TCR beta chain sequence. Its antigen is unknown. In the same sample, other DNA sequences code for this CDR3. An overlapping HIV-1 Gag peptide pool stimulated these cells at about 0.9 ug/peptide/mL. Responding CD4+ T cells were sorted by upregulation of both CD40 ligand and CD69. For at least 4 years, plasma HIV-1 RNA was undetectable (<50 copies/mL). The sample belongs to a study of persistence of HIV-infected CD4 T cells. The immunoSEQ assay was version 4, run in survey mode. Here immunoSEQ multiplex PCR was the method, and the copy in TCRdb shows in-frame clones only, minus some. The sample includes about 30,000 clones, around 70% of them seen just once. Regarding the study as a whole: TCRbeta richness was lower in CMV- and Gag-responding cells than in anti-CD3/anti-CD28-responding cells.

Sample: CD4+ T cells sorted from PBMCs after approximately 20-hour stimulation, taken from a patient who received antiretroviral therapy. This receptor was obtained from an adult man with HIV who was CMV-seropositive.

In DNA, the CDR3 is TGCGCCAGCAGCCAAGAAGGGGGGGGGTCGAGCTCCTACGAGCAGTACTTC. Translated: CASSQEGGGSSSYEQYF. The chain has TRBV4-1 and TRBJ2-7; a possible D gene is TRBD2 (7 bases). The CDR3 loop spans 17 amino acids. Germline V CDR1 and CDR2: MGHRA, YSYEKL. V dropped 0 bases and J dropped 0 bases, with 15 bases sitting between them.